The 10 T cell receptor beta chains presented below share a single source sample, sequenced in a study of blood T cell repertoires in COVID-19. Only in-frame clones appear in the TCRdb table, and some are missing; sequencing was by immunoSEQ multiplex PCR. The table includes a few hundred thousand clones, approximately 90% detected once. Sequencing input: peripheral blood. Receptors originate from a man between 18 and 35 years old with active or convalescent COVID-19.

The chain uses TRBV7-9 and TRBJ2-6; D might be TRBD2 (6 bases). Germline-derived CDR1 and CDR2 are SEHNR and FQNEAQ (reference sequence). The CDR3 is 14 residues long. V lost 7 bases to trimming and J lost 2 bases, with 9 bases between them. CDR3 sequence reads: CASTPGAGANVLTF. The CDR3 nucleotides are TGTGCCAGCACCCCGGGGGCTGGGGCCAACGTCCTGACTTTC. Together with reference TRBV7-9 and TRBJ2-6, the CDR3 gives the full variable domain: DTGVSQNPRHKITKRGQNVTFRCDPISEHNRLYWYRQTLGQGPEFLTYFQNEAQLEKSRLLSDRFSAERPKGSFSTLEIQRTEQGDSAMYLCASTPGAGANVLTFGAGSRLTVL.

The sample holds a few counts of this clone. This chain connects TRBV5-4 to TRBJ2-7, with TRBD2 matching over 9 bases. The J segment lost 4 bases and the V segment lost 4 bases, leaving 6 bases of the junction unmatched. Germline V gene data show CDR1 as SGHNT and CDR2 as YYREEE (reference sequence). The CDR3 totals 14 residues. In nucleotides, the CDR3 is TGTGCCAGCAGCGATCTAGCGGGAACATACGAGCAGTACTTC. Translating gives CASSDLAGTYEQYF.

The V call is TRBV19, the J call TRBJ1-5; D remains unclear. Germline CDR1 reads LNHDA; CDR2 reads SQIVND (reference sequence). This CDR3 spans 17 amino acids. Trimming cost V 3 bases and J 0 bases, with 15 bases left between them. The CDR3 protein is CASSIWRGDHSNQPQHF. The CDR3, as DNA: TGTGCCAGTAGTATTTGGCGCGGGGATCATAGCAATCAGCCCCAGCATTTT.

CDR3 loop: CASSQRQTYEQYF. The CDR3 DNA follows: TGTGCCAGCAGCCAGAGACAAACCTACGAGCAGTACTTC. The chain carries TRBV7-9 and TRBJ2-7; D remains unclear. CDR3 length: 13 residues. Germline V gives CDR1 SEHNR, CDR2 FQNEAQ (reference sequence). V was trimmed by 5 bases and J by 2 bases, leaving 10 bases between them.

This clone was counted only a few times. The CDR3 is CAWSAREDQPQHF. In nucleotides, the CDR3 is TGTGCCTGGAGTGCTCGGGAGGATCAGCCCCAGCATTTT. The chain employs TRBV30 and TRBJ1-5; D gene ambiguous. The CDR3 length is 13 residues. Trimming left V 1 base short and J 5 bases short, with 9 bases between. Germline CDR1 and CDR2: GTSNPN and SVGIG (reference sequence).

CDR3 nucleotide sequence: TGTGCCAGCAGCCGAGGGGGAGGGGACGAGCAGTACTTC. The encoded protein is CASSRGGGDEQYF. The chain carries TRBV9 and TRBJ2-7, with a weak D call TRBD2 (7 bases). The CDR3 runs to 13 residues. Germline lookup yields CDR1 SGDLS and CDR2 YYNGEE. Trimming took 4 bases from V and 5 from J, leaving 13 bases between them.

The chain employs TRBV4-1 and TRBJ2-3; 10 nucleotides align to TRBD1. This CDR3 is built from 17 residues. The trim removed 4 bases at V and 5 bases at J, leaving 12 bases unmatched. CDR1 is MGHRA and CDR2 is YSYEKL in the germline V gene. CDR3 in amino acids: CASSPDNWDRGEDTQYF. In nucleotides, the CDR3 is TGCGCCAGCAGCCCAGATAATTGGGACAGGGGTGAAGATACGCAGTATTTT.

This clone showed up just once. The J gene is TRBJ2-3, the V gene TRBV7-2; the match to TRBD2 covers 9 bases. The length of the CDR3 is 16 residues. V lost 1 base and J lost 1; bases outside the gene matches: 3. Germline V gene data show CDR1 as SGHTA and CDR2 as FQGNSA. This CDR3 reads CASSLVVAGGTDTQYF. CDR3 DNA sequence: TGTGCCAGCAGCTTAGTAGTAGCGGGGGGCACAGATACGCAGTATTTT.

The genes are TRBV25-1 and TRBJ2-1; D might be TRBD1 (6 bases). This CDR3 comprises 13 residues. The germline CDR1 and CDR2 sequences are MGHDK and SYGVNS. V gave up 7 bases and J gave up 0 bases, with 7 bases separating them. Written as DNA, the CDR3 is TGTGCCAGCAAGGACAGCTCCTACAATGAGCAGTTCTTC. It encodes CASKDSSYNEQFF.

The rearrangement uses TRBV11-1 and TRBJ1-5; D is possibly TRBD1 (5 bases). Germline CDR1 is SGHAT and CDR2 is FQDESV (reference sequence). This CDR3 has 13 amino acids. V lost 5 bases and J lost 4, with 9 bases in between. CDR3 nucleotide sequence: TGTGCCAGCAGCCAACAGGAAAATCAGCCCCAGCATTTT. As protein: CASSQQENQPQHF.